Below are 20 T cell receptor beta chains sequenced from a single sample in a study of T cell responses to AZD1222 COVID-19 vaccine. TCRdb keeps only in-frame clones here, not all; method: immunoSEQ multiplex PCR. The sample includes some 98,000 clones, approximately 91% of them seen just once. Sequencing used peripheral blood, obtained on day 0 of AZD1222 vaccination. The receptors were sampled from an adult in good health.

This rearrangement joins TRBV4-2 to TRBJ1-1; D not resolved. The V and J ends lost 2 bases and 1 base respectively, with 5 bases between them. Germline CDR1 LGHNA, CDR2 YNFKEQ. This CDR3 is 13 amino acids long. CDR3 nucleotides: TGTGCCAGCAGCCAAAATAGGAACACTGAAGCTTTCTTT. It specifies CASSQNRNTEAFF.

The genes are TRBV4-3 and TRBJ2-2; 11 nucleotides align to TRBD2. CDR3 length: 19 amino acids. Unmatched junction bases numbered 7, after V lost 0 bases and J lost 1 base. Germline V gives CDR1 LGHNA, CDR2 YSLEER. The CDR3 bases are TGCGCCAGCAGCCAAGATTGGGTAGGGACTAGCGGGAACACCGGGGAGCTGTTTTTT. It is translated as CASSQDWVGTSGNTGELFF.

This chain uses TRBV6-1 with TRBJ1-1; 9 bases fit TRBD1. CDR3 length: 17 residues. The V and J ends lost 4 bases and 1 base, in that order; junction bases with no gene match: 10. Per the germline V gene, CDR1 is MNHNS and CDR2 is SASEGT. The DNA of the CDR3 is TGTGCCAGCAGTGTGGGGACAGGGTTATCTAGGAACACTGAAGCTTTCTTT. Protein product: CASSVGTGLSRNTEAFF.

The J gene is TRBJ2-5, the V gene TRBV28; tentative D call: TRBD2 (5 bases). This CDR3 contains 14 residues. Looked up from germline, CDR1 is MDHEN and CDR2 is SYDVKM. V lost 2 bases, J lost 5 bases, and 12 bases lay in between. The CDR3 DNA sequence: TGTGCCAGCAGTTTAAGCCTAGGCGGGGAGACCCAGTACTTC. Its protein is CASSLSLGGETQYF.

Only a few counts were recorded for this clone. The chain recombines TRBV5-1 with TRBJ1-2, with D hard to call. Germline values: CDR1 SGHRS, CDR2 YFSETQ. The CDR3 covers 14 residues. Trimming shortened V by 4 bases and J by 2 bases, and 12 bases separated the two germline ends. CDR3 sequence (DNA): TGCGCCAGCAGCACAGCCGGCGGGAACTATGGCTACACCTTC. Translated: CASSTAGGNYGYTF.

The chain joins TRBV6-5 to TRBJ2-1; D tentatively fits TRBD1 or TRBD2 (6 bases each). V shed 8 bases and J shed 1 base, with 12 bases lying between them. The CDR3 is 14 amino acids. Germline assignment: CDR1 MNHEY and CDR2 SVGAGI. CDR3 region: CASGGGGSYNEQFF. For the CDR3, the DNA is TGTGCCAGCGGAGGGGGTGGGTCCTACAATGAGCAGTTCTTC.

This rearrangement joins TRBV7-9 to TRBJ1-1; TRBD1 might be the D (5 bases). Trimming removed 5 bases from V and 1 base from J, with 11 bases in between. The CDR3 extends over 14 amino acids. Germline-derived CDR1 and CDR2 are SEHNR and FQNEAQ (reference sequence). The CDR3 DNA follows: TGTGCCAGCAGCCCGCAGGGTAGGAACACTGAAGCTTTCTTT. Its translation is CASSPQGRNTEAFF.

The chain recombines TRBV7-9 with TRBJ1-6, with D unresolved. The germline V and J ends were trimmed by 1 base and 0 bases, with 7 bases remaining between them. CDR3 length: 16 amino acids. Germline V gene lookup returns CDR1 SEHNR and CDR2 FQNEAQ (reference sequence). The chain's CDR3 is CASSLVLSSYNSPLHF. The CDR3 DNA sequence: TGTGCCAGCAGCTTAGTACTCAGCTCCTATAATTCACCCCTCCACTTT. The full variable domain, in which reference TRBV7-9 and TRBJ1-6 provide the parts outside the CDR3, is DTGVSQNPRHKITKRGQNVTFRCDPISEHNRLYWYRQTLGQGPEFLTYFQNEAQLEKSRLLSDRFSAERPKGSFSTLEIQRTEQGDSAMYLCASSLVLSSYNSPLHFGNGTRLTVT.

V usage is TRBV5-5 and J usage is TRBJ2-1; 8 bases fit TRBD1. The CDR3 spans 13 residues. The V gene's germline CDR1 is SGHKS and CDR2 YYEKEE (reference sequence). V was clipped by 4 bases and J by 6 bases; unmatched bases: 3. The CDR3, as DNA: TGTGCCAGCAGCCATGACAGGGGCAATGAGCAGTTCTTC. Its translation is CASSHDRGNEQFF.

The chain joins TRBV11-2 to TRBJ2-3, with 9 bases lining up with TRBD1. CDR3 size: 19 residues. Per the germline V gene, CDR1 is SGHAT and CDR2 is FQNNGV. With V trimmed by 5 bases and J by 2 bases, 17 bases remained unmatched. CDR3 in amino acids: CASSLAGTGFLGYTDTQYF. The CDR3 DNA follows: TGTGCCAGCAGCCTAGCCGGGACAGGGTTTCTAGGGTACACAGATACGCAGTATTTT.

The gene calls are TRBV18 and TRBJ2-7; D gene uncertain. CDR3 length: 16 amino acids. Germline V gene data show CDR1 as KGHSH and CDR2 as LQKENI. V shed 4 bases and J shed 1 base, with 17 bases lying between them. CDR3 DNA sequence: TGTGCCAGCTCACGTGACACGAGCCGGATTTCCTACGAGCAGTACTTC. It encodes CASSRDTSRISYEQYF.

The V call is TRBV15, the J call TRBJ1-2; weak D call: TRBD1 (6 bases). Looked up from germline, CDR1 is LNHNV and CDR2 is YYDKDF (reference sequence). The CDR3 sequence is 15 residues long. V gave up 1 base and J gave up 2 bases, with 11 bases separating them. CDR3 sequence reads: CATSRGTAENYGYTF. CDR3 sequence (DNA): TGTGCCACCAGCAGAGGGACAGCCGAGAACTATGGCTACACCTTC.

This chain joins TRBV30 and TRBJ2-7; 7 bases line up with TRBD2. With V trimmed by 3 bases and J by 6 bases, 11 bases remained unmatched. Germline V gives CDR1 GTSNPN, CDR2 SVGIG (reference sequence). This CDR3 comprises 14 residues. CDR3 amino acids: CAWRLSGGSREQYF. The DNA for the CDR3 is TGTGCCTGGAGATTGTCGGGGGGATCTCGCGAGCAGTACTTC.

This clone appeared a single time. The rearrangement links TRBV2 to TRBJ1-1; D unclear. Germline values: CDR1 SNHLY, CDR2 FYNNEI. V lost 3 bases to trimming and J lost 1 base, with 9 bases between them. The CDR3 contains 14 residues. CDR3 DNA sequence: TGTGCCAGCAGTGAGGTGGGGTGGAACACTGAAGCTTTCTTT. The encoded protein is CASSEVGWNTEAFF.

The genes are TRBV24-1 and TRBJ1-2; D is ambiguous. This CDR3 has 14 residues. V was cut by 2 bases and J by 6 bases, with 12 bases left in between. Germline V lookup: CDR1 KGHDR, CDR2 SFDVKD. The CDR3 bases are TGTGCCACCAGTGATTCCCAGGTACTGAATGGCTACACCTTC. The encoded protein is CATSDSQVLNGYTF.

The chain couples TRBV9 to TRBJ2-1; TRBD1 matches 9 bases. The CDR3 is 15 residues long. Germline CDR1 and CDR2: SGDLS and YYNGEE. With 4 bases clipped from V and 4 bases from J, the junction kept 6 bases outside the gene matches. The CDR3 DNA sequence: TGTGCCAGCAGCCCCGGGACAGGGCTTTACAATGAGCAGTTCTTC. The encoded protein is CASSPGTGLYNEQFF.

The rearrangement links TRBV9 to TRBJ2-6; D gene unclear. The ends were cut back, 2 bases at V and 1 base at J, with 1 base in the middle. Germline CDR1 reads SGDLS; CDR2 reads YYNGEE. This CDR3 region has 13 residues. CDR3 sequence reads: CASSVSGANVLTF. The CDR3 region has the DNA TGTGCCAGCAGCGTGTCTGGGGCCAACGTCCTGACTTTC. Using reference TRBV9 and TRBJ2-6 for the parts outside the CDR3, the full variable domain is DSGVTQTPKHLITATGQRVTLRCSPRSGDLSVYWYQQSLDQGLQFLIQYYNGEERAKGNILERFSAQQFPDLHSELNLSSLELGDSALYFCASSVSGANVLTFGAGSRLTVL.

In this sample, this clone turned up once. The chain couples TRBV25-1 to TRBJ2-5; the D call may be TRBD1 or TRBD2 (6 bases each). The germline CDR1 and CDR2 sequences are MGHDK and SYGVNS. The CDR3 spans 14 residues. Trimming took 4 bases from V and 4 from J, leaving 13 bases between them. CDR3 sequence reads: CASSVPGAGETQYF. The CDR3 DNA is TGTGCCAGCAGTGTCCCGGGGGCTGGAGAGACCCAGTACTTC. Full variable domain (rest looked up from reference TRBV25-1 and TRBJ2-5): EADIYQTPRYLVIGTGKKITLECSQTMGHDKMYWYQQDPGMELHLIHYSYGVNSTEKGDLSSESTVSRIRTEHFPLTLESARPSHTSQYLCASSVPGAGETQYFGPGTRLLVL.

V is TRBV12-5 and J is TRBJ2-7; D is perhaps TRBD2 (6 bases). V lost 1 base to trimming and J lost 6 bases, with 10 bases between them. Germline assignment: CDR1 LGHNT and CDR2 FRNRAP. This CDR3 has 13 residues. For the CDR3, the DNA is TGTGCTAGTGGTTTGGGGAAGGGAGGCGAGCAGTACTTC. Its protein is CASGLGKGGEQYF.

This rearrangement joins TRBV20-1 to TRBJ1-2, with D possibly being TRBD1 (5 bases). Trimming left V 6 bases short and J 8 bases short, with 13 bases between. CDR3 length equals 11 residues. Germline CDR1 DFQATT, CDR2 SNEGSKA (reference sequence). CDR3 amino acids: CSAEGRWGYTF. DNA of the CDR3: TGCAGTGCAGAGGGACGGTGGGGCTACACCTTC.